This T cell receptor beta chain comes out of a study of T-cell reconstitution after alpha-beta-depleted transplantation in children. General study findings and limits: Several hundred graft clones that had expanded were reportedly the source of alpha-beta T cells about two months after transplant. At day 60, the high TCRbeta diversity found in some patients originated from recipient T cells and thymic progenitors that had survived. Once a year had passed after transplant, T-cell counts and diversity came mostly from newly produced T cells.

Between the trimmed V and J ends, which lost 3 bases and 3 bases, there was a span of 21 bases. The CDR3 sequence is 18 residues long. CDR1 is SGHTA and CDR2 is FQGNSA in the germline V gene. Molecular barcoding with unique molecular identifiers was used for the TCRbeta library. TCRdb processed the PCR reads anew with MiXCR; each CDR3 protein has one entry. The data hold 580,000 or so distinct CDR3 sequences, with more than 20% observed a single time. On this clonotype: Its antigen is not identified.

This receptor was obtained from a boy under two years old who had a stem cell transplant for acute myeloid leukemia, so the T cells may come from the graft donor. This chain connects TRBV7-2 to TRBJ2-1; tentatively, D is TRBD2 (6 bases). Sequencing used PBMCs, mostly from graft donor cells, obtained 360 days after TCRalphabeta/CD19-depleted stem cell transplant. The CDR3 DNA reads TGTGCCAGCAGCTTGCGACCGACCGGGAGTCCCAACTACAATGAGCAGTTCTTC. It is translated as CASSLRPTGSPNYNEQFF.